The T cell receptor (beta chain) under discussion was sequenced for a study of beta chain features in type 1 diabetes. CDR1 and CDR2 (germline): DFQATT, SNEGSKA (reference sequence). The CDR3 has 11 residues. The study reverse transcribed the entire isolated RNA, so it sequenced expressed TCRB transcripts. Sequencing was performed with immunoSEQ multiplex PCR; in TCRdb, only in-frame clones are kept and a portion is missing. This sample has fewer than 350,000 clones; roughly a fifth occur once, and the top ten carry under 0.055%. The source of this sequence is a woman younger than 35 in good health. The chain combines TRBV20-1 with TRBJ1-2; D remains unclear. Material: naive CD4+ T cells from blood. The CDR3 region is CSVPLFDGYTF. DNA of the CDR3: TGCAGCGTCCCTCTGTTCGATGGCTACACCTTC.